This T cell receptor beta chain stems from a study of blood T cell repertoires in COVID-19 (dated by TCRdb to 2020 to 2022). About the full investigation: Samples covering the acute and convalescent phases of COVID-19 were provided by collaborators in the United States, Italy and Spain. The prospective study material was composed of cDNA or gDNA derived from T cells, B-cell-depleted T cells, or PBMCs. Subjects who had been exposed to COVID-19, were actively infected with it, or had recovered from it provided the deeply sampled blood TCRbeta repertoires that made up the dataset. The repertoires were released in a freely available public database intended as a resource for research on the immune response to SARS-CoV-2. Samples were obtained from the ongoing ImmuneRACE study (first 160 participants) and from approximately 1,200 subjects provided by 6 global collaborators. The sample metadata nearly always contained a de-identified subject ID, COVID-19 status, age in years and sex. Where available, HLA class I and class II types were obtained from metadata supplied by the sample provider rather than from assay-based typing.

Cut back by 3 bases and 6 bases, the V and J ends lie 11 bases apart. CDR3 length: 13 amino acids, cysteine to phenylalanine. Of all the DNA, just the CDR3 is kept, 39 bases in frame from base 1. From the germline V gene (reference sequence), CDR1 is SEHNR and CDR2 is FQNEAQ. The study at large found these results: The amount of clinical and demographic metadata varied by source and participant and was provided uncurated.

At one collaborating source in Seattle, patients were enrolled during active infection and were followed longitudinally through the course of disease. The collaborating institutions used their own protocols to collect whole blood in K2EDTA tubes. For TCRbeta analysis, collaborators shipped samples in one of three forms: frozen whole blood, isolated PBMCs, or DNA extracted from either of those sample types. Concerning this clone: This receptor's antigen is unknown. Per-base quality was not reported, and no clone a single base away is much larger than it.

The immunoSEQ Assay, a bias-controlled multiplex PCR, was used to amplify TCRbeta CDR3 regions from genomic DNA. Regarding the original processing steps: Within the assay, amplification of reference gene primers was used to estimate how many nucleated cells each sample contained. Sequence reads were collapsed and filtered to measure the absolute abundance of every unique TCRbeta CDR3 rearrangement. For each sample, productive Simpson clonality was calculated by taking the square root of Simpson's diversity index across productive rearrangements. TCRdb obtained this table from immuneACCESS and retained in-frame rearrangements with V and J assigned. These tables miss some clones; where compared with another copy, unresolved V genes account for less than half of the shortfall, and the remainder is unexplained. For V, J and clone size, that table is used; D and trimming come from the DNA. The sample table contains a few hundred thousand clones; only one count was recorded for 75% to 85% of them. The ten most abundant clones make up approximately 2.4% of the sample.

The sequenced material came from peripheral blood. This receptor was obtained from a woman in her 70s with COVID-19, enrolled during active disease. The chain uses TRBV7-9 and TRBJ1-2, with a weak D call of TRBD1 (5 bases match). The sequenced DNA is TGTGCCAGCAGCTTGGCAAGGGGAAATGGCTACACCTTC. It translates to CASSLARGNGYTF.